This T cell receptor (beta chain) was sequenced for a study of T cells expressing NK-cell markers. TCRdb processed the 5' RACE reads again and assigns one entry to each CDR3 protein, with no DNA. The listing records 550,000 or so distinct CDR3 sequences. This receptor was identified in a young man in good health. Material: blood T cells: a sorted CD56 or NKG2C T cell subset, CD4+ or CD8+ T cells, or bulk PBMC T cells (not recorded which).

CDR3 sequence: CASSVGTGRQLDSAKNIQYF. The chain uses TRBV9 and TRBJ2-4; TCRdb outputs TRBD1, but without DNA this stays unchecked. Per the germline V gene, CDR1 is SGDLS and CDR2 is YYNGEE. The CDR3 extends over 20 amino acids.